Listed here are 5 T cell receptor beta chains from one sample, sequenced in a study of blood T cell repertoires in COVID-19. Sequencing was performed with immunoSEQ multiplex PCR; in TCRdb, only in-frame clones are kept and a portion is missing. The table lists about 210,000 clones, more than 80% of them singletons, with about 10% in the top ten. Specimen: PBMCs or T cells enriched from blood (not recorded which). The receptors shown here come from a man aged 35 to 55 who had recovered from COVID-19.

The chain is built from TRBV15 and TRBJ2-7, with 8 positions matching TRBD2. In germline, CDR1 is LNHNV, CDR2 YYDKDF (reference sequence). V shed 0 bases and J 6 bases; nucleotides not matched to a gene: 13. The length of the CDR3 is 17 residues. The CDR3 DNA reads TGTGCCACCAGCAGAGATGGTCCCCGGGGGGGCCGGGGCGAGCAGTACTTC. Translation gives CATSRDGPRGGRGEQYF.

This clone was picked up many times. The CDR3 nucleotides read TGTGCCAGCTCACCGGACAGGAGCTCTGGAAACACCATATATTTT. Translating it yields CASSPDRSSGNTIYF. V is TRBV18 and J is TRBJ1-3, with 7 bases matching TRBD1. This CDR3 is built from 15 residues. The V segment lost 3 bases and the J segment 0 bases; nucleotides outside the gene matches: 2. CDR1 is KGHSH, CDR2 LQKENI, per germline.

The V call is TRBV4-1, the J call TRBJ2-2; TRBD1 matches at 7 bases. Germline V gene sequence: CDR1 MGHRA, CDR2 YSYEKL. V trimming: 4 bases; J trimming: 2 bases; junction bases outside the gene matches: 4. This CDR3 spans 15 amino acids. CDR3 region: CASSPRQGNTGELFF. The CDR3 DNA sequence: TGCGCCAGCAGCCCTCGACAGGGAAACACCGGGGAGCTGTTTTTT.

This clone was observed once. The chain is built from TRBV3-1 (or the pseudogene TRBV3-2) and TRBJ1-2, with TRBD1 matching 9 bases. Per the germline V gene, CDR1 is LGHDT and CDR2 is YNNKEL (reference sequence). The CDR3 length is 14 residues. V was pared by 4 bases and J by 7 bases, with 7 bases of the junction left unmatched. The CDR3 region is CASSPRDRVVGYTF. The DNA for the CDR3 is TGTGCCAGCAGCCCTCGGGACAGGGTAGTTGGCTACACCTTC.

The rearrangement links TRBV4-1 to TRBJ2-7; TRBD2 matches 9 bases. The ends lost 1 base at V and 4 bases at J; junction bases unmatched: 8. Germline CDR1 reads MGHRA; CDR2 reads YSYEKL. CDR3 length equals 16 residues. The DNA for the CDR3 is TGCGCCAGCAGCCAAGGCGCGGCTAGCGGGGTATACGAGCAGTACTTC. This sequence encodes CASSQGAASGVYEQYF.